Reported below is one T cell receptor beta chain. The germline CDR1 and CDR2 sequences are SGDLS and YYNGEE. The germline V and J ends were trimmed by 1 base and 0 bases, with 12 bases remaining between them. CDR3 length: 16 amino acids. Naive-designated CD8 cells lacked CD45RO, were positively enriched for CCR7, and omitted terminally differentiated effector memory CD45RA+ cells. The sample is drawn from a study of shared clonotypes between healthy human individuals. TCRdb keeps only in-frame clones here, not all; method: immunoSEQ multiplex PCR. The repertoire holds millions of clones, with roughly 95% as singletons.

The chain combines TRBV9 with TRBJ2-3; TRBD2 is a possible D gene (5 bases). This TCR was recovered from a man in his late teens or twenties in good health. Input material: naive CD8+ T cells sorted from blood. The CDR3 sequence: CASSVWGSGSTDTQYF. The DNA for the CDR3 is TGTGCCAGCAGCGTATGGGGAAGCGGAAGCACAGATACGCAGTATTTT.